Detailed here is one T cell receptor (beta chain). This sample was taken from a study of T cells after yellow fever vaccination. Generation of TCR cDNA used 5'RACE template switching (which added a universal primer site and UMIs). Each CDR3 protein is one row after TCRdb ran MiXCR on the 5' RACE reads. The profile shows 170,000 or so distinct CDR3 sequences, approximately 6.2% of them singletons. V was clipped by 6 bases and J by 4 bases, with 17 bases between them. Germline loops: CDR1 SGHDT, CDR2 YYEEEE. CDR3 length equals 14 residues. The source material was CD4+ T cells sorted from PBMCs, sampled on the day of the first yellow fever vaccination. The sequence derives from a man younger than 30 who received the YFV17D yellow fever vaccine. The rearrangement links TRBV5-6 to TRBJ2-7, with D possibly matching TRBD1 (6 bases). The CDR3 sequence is CASKWGQAKYEQYF. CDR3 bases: TGTGCCAGCAAGTGGGGGCAGGCGAAATACGAGCAGTACTTC.